This TCR beta chain was profiled in a study of cytomegalovirus exposure and HLA in healthy donors. Findings and caveats of the study: Across donors, most TCRs were seen rarely, yet some public ones were widespread. The listing of 150 to 200 TCR beta chains classed them as cytomegalovirus-associated.

Trimming shortened V by 0 bases and J by 0 bases, and 6 bases separated the two germline ends. Per germline, CDR1 SGHRS and CDR2 YFSETQ. The CDR3 consists of 14 residues. This clone was detected once. No antigen is known for it. The method was immunoSEQ multiplex PCR; TCRdb's version includes in-frame clones alone and lacks a portion of them. The sample holds tens of thousands of clones, approximately 90% seen once. V is TRBV5-1 and J is TRBJ2-5; possible D gene TRBD2, 5 bases. Input material: PBMCs. This sequence was found in a man aged 25-45 years in good health and CMV-seronegative. CDR3 sequence: CASSLGGYQETQYF. As DNA, the CDR3 is TGCGCCAGCAGCTTGGGAGGGTACCAAGAGACCCAGTACTTC. The whole variable domain, remainder taken from reference TRBV5-1 and TRBJ2-5, is KAGVTQTPRYLIKTRGQQVTLSCSPISGHRSVSWYQQTPGQGLQFLFEYFSETQRNKGNFPGRFSGRQFSNSRSEMNVSTLELGDSALYLCASSLGGYQETQYFGPGTRLLVL.